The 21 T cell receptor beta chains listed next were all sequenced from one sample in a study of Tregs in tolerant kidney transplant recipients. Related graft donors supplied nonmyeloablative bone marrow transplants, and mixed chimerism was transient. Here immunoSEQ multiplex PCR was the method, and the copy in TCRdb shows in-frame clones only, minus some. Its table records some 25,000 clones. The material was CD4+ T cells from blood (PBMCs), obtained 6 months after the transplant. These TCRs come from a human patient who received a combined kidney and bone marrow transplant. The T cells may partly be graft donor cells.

The chain's CDR3 is CASSRGTRDSPLHF. CDR3 bases read: TGCGCCAGCAGTCGAGGGACTCGGGATTCACCC. The V gene is TRBV5-1, the J gene TRBJ1-6; tentatively, D is TRBD1 (5 bases). The CDR3 goes on 3 residues after the read ends, and that part is filled in from the germline J gene. V was trimmed by 5 bases and J by 8 bases, leaving 14 bases between them. The CDR3 runs 14 residues. Germline loops: CDR1 SGHRS, CDR2 YFSETQ.

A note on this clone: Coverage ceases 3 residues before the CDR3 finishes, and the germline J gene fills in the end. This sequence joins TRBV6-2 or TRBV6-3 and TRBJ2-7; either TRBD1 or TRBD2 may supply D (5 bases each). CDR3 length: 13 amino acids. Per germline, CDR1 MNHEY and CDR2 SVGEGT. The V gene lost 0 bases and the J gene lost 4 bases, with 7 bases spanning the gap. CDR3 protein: CASSYSRGYEQYF. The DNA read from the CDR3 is TGTGCCAGCAGTTACTCGAGGGGATACGAG.

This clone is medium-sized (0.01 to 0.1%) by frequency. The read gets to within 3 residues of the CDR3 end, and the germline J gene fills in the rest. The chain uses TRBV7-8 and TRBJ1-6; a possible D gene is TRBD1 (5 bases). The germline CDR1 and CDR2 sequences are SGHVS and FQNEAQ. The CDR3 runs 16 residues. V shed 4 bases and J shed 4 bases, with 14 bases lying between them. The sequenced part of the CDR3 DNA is TGTGCCAGCAGCTCTAGGCAGGGTCGGTATAATTCACCC. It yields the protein CASSSRQGRYNSP. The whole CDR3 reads CASSSRQGRYNSPLHF.

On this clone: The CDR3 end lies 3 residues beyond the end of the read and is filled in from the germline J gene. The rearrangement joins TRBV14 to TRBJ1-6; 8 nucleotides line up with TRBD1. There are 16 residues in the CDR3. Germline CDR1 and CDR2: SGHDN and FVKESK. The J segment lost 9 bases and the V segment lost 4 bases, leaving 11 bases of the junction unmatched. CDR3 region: CASSLGTGAQRSPLHF. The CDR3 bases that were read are TGTGCCAGCAGCCTCGGGACAGGCGCCCAGCGTTCACCC.

The CDR3 sequence: CSTTGTSTDTQYF. The CDR3 bases that were read are TGCAGTACGACCGGGACTAGCACAGATACG. The rearrangement joins TRBV20-1 to TRBJ2-3; D perhaps matches TRBD2 (6 bases). With the read ending 3 residues before the CDR3 end, the germline J gene is used to fill in that end. This CDR3 contains 13 residues. The germline V and J ends were trimmed by 8 bases and 0 bases, with 12 bases remaining between them. Germline CDR1 is DFQATT and CDR2 is SNEGSKA (reference sequence).

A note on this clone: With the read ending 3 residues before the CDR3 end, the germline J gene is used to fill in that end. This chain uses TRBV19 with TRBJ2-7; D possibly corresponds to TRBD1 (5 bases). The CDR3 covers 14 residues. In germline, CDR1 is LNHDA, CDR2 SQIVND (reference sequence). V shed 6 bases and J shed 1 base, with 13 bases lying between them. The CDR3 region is CASRSRAISYEQYF. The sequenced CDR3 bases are TGTGCCAGTAGGTCCAGGGCAATATCCTACGAG.

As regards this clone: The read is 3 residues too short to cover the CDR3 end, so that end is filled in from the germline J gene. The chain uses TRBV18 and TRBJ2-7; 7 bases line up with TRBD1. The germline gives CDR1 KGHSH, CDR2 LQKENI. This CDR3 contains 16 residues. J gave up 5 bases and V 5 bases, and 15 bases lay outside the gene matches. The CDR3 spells CASSTKTGKIGDEQYF. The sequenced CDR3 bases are TGTGCCAGCTCAACGAAGACAGGGAAGATCGGGGACGAG.

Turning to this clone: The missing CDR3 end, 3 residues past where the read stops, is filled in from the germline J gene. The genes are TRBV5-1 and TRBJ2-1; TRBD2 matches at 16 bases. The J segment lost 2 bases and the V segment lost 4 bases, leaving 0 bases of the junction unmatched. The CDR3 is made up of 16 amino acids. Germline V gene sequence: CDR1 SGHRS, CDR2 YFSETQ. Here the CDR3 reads CASSGTSGGAYNEQFF. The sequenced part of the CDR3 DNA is TGCGCCAGCAGCGGGACTAGCGGGGGGGCCTACAATGAG.

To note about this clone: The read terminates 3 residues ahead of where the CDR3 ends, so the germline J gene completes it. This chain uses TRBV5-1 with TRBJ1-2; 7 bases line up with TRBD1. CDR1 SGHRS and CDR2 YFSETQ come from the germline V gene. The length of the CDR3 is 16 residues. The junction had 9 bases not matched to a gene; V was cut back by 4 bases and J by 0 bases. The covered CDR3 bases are TGCGCCAGCAGCCAGGGACAGAGTGTTGCTAACTATGGC. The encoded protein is CASSQGQSVANYG. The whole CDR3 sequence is CASSQGQSVANYGYTF. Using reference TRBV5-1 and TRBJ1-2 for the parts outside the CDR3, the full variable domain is KAGVTQTPRYLIKTRGQQVTLSCSPISGHRSVSWYQQTPGQGLQFLFEYFSETQRNKGNFPGRFSGRQFSNSRSEMNVSTLELGDSALYLCASSQGQSVANYGYTFGSGTRLTVV.

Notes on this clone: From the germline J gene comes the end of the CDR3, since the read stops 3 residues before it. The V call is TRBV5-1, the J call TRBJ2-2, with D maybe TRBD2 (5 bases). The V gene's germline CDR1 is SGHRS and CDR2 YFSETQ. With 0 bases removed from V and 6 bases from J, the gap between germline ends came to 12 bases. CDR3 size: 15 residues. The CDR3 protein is CASSLATSDPGELFF. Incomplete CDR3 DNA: TGCGCCAGCAGCTTGGCAACTAGTGACCCCGGGGAG.

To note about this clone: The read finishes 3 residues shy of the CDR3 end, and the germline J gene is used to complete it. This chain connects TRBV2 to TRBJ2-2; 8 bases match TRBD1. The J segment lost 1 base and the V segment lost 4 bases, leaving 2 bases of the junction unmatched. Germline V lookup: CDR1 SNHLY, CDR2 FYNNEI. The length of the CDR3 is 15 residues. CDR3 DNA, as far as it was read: TGTGCCAGCAGTGGGACAGGGAGGAACACCGGGGAG. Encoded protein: CASSGTGRNTGE. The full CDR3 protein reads CASSGTGRNTGELFF.

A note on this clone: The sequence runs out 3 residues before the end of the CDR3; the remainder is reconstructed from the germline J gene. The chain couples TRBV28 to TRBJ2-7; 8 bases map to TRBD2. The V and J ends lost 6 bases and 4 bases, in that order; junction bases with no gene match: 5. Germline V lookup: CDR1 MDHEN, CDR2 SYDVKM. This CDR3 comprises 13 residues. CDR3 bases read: TGTGCCAGCAGGCCGGGGGGGCGATACGAG. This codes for CASRPGGRYE. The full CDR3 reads CASRPGGRYEQYF.

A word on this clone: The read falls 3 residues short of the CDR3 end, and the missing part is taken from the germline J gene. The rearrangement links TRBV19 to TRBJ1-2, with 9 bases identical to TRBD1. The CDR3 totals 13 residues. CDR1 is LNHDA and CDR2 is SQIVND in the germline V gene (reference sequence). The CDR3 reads CASSPGQGGGYTF. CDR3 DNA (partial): TGTGCCAGTAGCCCGGGACAGGGAGGCGGC.

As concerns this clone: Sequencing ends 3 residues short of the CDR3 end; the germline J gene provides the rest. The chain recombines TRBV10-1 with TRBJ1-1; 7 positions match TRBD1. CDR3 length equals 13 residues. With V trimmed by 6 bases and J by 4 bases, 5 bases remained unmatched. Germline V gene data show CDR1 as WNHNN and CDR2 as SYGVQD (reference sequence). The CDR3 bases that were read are TGCGCCAGCAGAGCCGACAGGGTCACTGAA. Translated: CASRADRVTE. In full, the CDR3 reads CASRADRVTEAFF.

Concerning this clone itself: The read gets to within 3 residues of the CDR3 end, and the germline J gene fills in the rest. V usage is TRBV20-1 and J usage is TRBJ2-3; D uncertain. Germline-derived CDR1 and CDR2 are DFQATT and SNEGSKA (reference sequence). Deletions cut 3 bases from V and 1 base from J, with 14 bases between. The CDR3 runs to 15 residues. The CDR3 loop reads CSASLYGSGTDTQYF. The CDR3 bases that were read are TGCAGTGCTAGCCTCTACGGGTCTGGCACAGATACG.

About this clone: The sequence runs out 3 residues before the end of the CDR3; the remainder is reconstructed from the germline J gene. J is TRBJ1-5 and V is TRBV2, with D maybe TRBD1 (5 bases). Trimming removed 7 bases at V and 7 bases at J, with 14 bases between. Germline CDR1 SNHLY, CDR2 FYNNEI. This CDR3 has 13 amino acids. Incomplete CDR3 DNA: TGTGCCAGCACCTTGGGGGGTAAGCAGCCC. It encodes CASTLGGKQP. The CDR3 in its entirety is CASTLGGKQPQHF.

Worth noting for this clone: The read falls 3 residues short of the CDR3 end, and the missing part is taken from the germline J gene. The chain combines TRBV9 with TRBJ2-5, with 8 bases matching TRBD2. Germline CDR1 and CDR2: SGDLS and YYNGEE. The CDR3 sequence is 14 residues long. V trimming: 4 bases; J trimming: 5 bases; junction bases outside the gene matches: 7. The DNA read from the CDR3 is TGTGCCAGCAGCCCTAGCGGGCCTAGGGAGACC. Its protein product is CASSPSGPRET. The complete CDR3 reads CASSPSGPRETQYF.

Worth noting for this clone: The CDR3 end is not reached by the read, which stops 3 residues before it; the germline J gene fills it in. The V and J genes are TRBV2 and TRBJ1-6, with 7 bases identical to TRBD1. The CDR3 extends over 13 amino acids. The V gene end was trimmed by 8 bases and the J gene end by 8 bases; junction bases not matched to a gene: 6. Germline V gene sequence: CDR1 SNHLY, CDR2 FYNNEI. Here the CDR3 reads CASSGQIYSPLHF. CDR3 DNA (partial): TGTGCCAGCTCGGGACAGATTTATTCACCC.

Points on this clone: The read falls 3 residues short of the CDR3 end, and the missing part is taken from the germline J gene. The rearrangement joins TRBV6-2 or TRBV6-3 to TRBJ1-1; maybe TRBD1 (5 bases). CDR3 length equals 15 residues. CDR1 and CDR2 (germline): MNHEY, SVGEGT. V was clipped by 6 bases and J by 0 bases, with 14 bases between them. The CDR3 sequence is CASRDATGVNTEAFF. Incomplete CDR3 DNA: TGTGCCAGCAGAGATGCTACGGGGGTGAACACTGAA.

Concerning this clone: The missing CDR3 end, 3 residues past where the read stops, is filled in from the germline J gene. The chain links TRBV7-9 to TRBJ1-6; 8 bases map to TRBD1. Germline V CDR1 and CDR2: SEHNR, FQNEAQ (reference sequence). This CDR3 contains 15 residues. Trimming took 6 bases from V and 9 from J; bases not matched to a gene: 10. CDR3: CASRPQGGIFSPLHF. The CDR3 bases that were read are TGTGCCAGCAGGCCACAGGGGGGGATATTTTCACCC.

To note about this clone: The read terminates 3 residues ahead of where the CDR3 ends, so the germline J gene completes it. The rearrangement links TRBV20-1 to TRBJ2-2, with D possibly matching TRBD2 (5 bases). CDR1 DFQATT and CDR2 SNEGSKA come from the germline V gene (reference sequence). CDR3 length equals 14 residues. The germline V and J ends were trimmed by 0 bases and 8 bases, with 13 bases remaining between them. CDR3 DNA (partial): TGCAGTGCTAGAGATCCTTCGAGAGGGGGGGAG. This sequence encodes CSARDPSRGGE. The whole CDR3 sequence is CSARDPSRGGELFF.